Each of the 22 T cell receptor beta chains below was sequenced from the same sample in a study of T cells in localized non-small cell lung cancer. The repertoire was sequenced with immunoSEQ multiplex PCR; TCRdb's copy has only in-frame clones and lacks some. The sample comprises more than 30,000 clones, approximately 85% of which are singletons, and 4% to 5% rests with the top ten. The starting material was peripheral blood mononuclear cells, obtained before any cancer treatment. The receptor source for this set is a woman aged 40-75 years with stage III lung adenocarcinoma.

V is TRBV7-9 and J is TRBJ2-3; D perhaps matches TRBD1 (6 bases). CDR3 length equals 13 residues. Germline V gene data show CDR1 as SEHNR and CDR2 as FQNEAQ (reference sequence). Trimming cost V 3 bases and J 7 bases, with 11 bases left between them. The CDR3 nucleotides are TGTGCCAGCAGCTTCGGACAGCCGTATACGCAGTATTTT. It yields the protein CASSFGQPYTQYF.

The J gene is TRBJ1-5, the V gene TRBV11-3; D is unresolved. V dropped 0 bases and J dropped 3 bases, with 12 bases sitting between them. Germline CDR1 reads SGHNT; CDR2 reads YENEEA. The CDR3 covers 16 residues. The CDR3 is CASSLDYRRNNQPQHF. CDR3 sequence (DNA): TGTGCCAGCAGCTTAGATTACCGGAGGAACAATCAGCCCCAGCATTTT.

The chain carries TRBV10-1 and TRBJ2-1, with 7 bases that match TRBD2. The junction had 7 bases not matched to a gene; V was cut back by 3 bases and J by 5 bases. Per the germline V gene, CDR1 is WNHNN and CDR2 is SYGVQD (reference sequence). This CDR3 is built from 15 residues. The DNA for the CDR3 is TGCGCCAGCAGTGATGTTGGACTAGTGAACAATGAGCAGTTCTTC. Translating gives CASSDVGLVNNEQFF.

V usage is TRBV27 and J usage is TRBJ1-1; no reliable D call. With 0 bases removed from V and 1 base from J, the gap between germline ends came to 6 bases. The CDR3 sequence is 14 residues long. Germline lookup yields CDR1 MNHEY and CDR2 SMNVEV (reference sequence). This CDR3 reads CASSLSGGNTEAFF. Written as DNA, the CDR3 is TGTGCCAGCAGTTTATCAGGAGGGAACACTGAAGCTTTCTTT.

The chain has TRBV28 and TRBJ2-2; tentatively, D is TRBD1 (5 bases). With 2 bases removed from V and 5 bases from J, the gap between germline ends came to 9 bases. This CDR3 region has 14 residues. Germline V lookup: CDR1 MDHEN, CDR2 SYDVKM. In nucleotides, the CDR3 is TGTGCCAGCAGTTTAGAAGGGGCGACCGGGGAGCTGTTTTTT. This gives the protein CASSLEGATGELFF.

Concerning this clone itself: This may be a read error, as it is one base from a much larger clone. The genes are TRBV6-4 and TRBJ1-1, with D possibly being TRBD1 (5 bases). Germline loops: CDR1 MRHNA, CDR2 SNTAGT. The germline V and J ends were trimmed by 6 bases and 4 bases, with 15 bases remaining between them. The CDR3 loop spans 14 amino acids. CDR3: CASSPWGEGTEAFF. CDR3 DNA: TGTGCCAGCAGCCCATGGGGGGAGGGCACTGAAGCTTTCTTT.

The CDR3 sequence: CASSQSWSPGYEQYF. The DNA of the CDR3 is TGTGCCAGCAGCCAATCCTGGAGCCCGGGCTACGAGCAGTACTTC. This chain connects TRBV7-2 to TRBJ2-7; D remains ambiguous. Trimming left V 5 bases short and J 3 bases short, with 17 bases between. The CDR3 consists of 15 residues. CDR1 and CDR2 from the germline V gene are SGHTA and FQGNSA.

This clone has just one count. The chain has TRBV5-1 and TRBJ2-7, with 9 bases matching TRBD1. V was pared by 4 bases and J by 2 bases, with 10 bases of the junction left unmatched. The CDR3 has 16 residues. Looked up from germline, CDR1 is SGHRS and CDR2 is YFSETQ. In nucleotides, the CDR3 is TGCGCCAGCAGCGTGGATGGCCGGACAGGGGCCTACGAGCAGTACTTC. Translation: CASSVDGRTGAYEQYF.

The V gene is TRBV28, the J gene TRBJ1-5, with 7 bases that match TRBD1. Trimming at V came to 2 bases and at J to 4 bases, leaving 2 bases not matched to a gene. CDR1 is MDHEN, CDR2 SYDVKM, per germline. CDR3 length: 14 residues. The CDR3 spells CASSLQGGNQPQHF. In nucleotides, the CDR3 is TGTGCCAGCAGTTTACAGGGGGGAAATCAGCCCCAGCATTTT.

The chain employs TRBV11-1 and TRBJ1-4; no firm D call. V lost 1 base to trimming and J lost 10 bases, with 7 bases between them. Germline V gene lookup returns CDR1 SGHAT and CDR2 FQDESV (reference sequence). CDR3 size: 12 residues. The CDR3 is CASSLVGGKLFF. CDR3 coding DNA: TGTGCCAGCAGCTTAGTTGGCGGAAAACTGTTTTTT.

The gene calls are TRBV15 and TRBJ2-3, with 9 bases lining up with TRBD2. This CDR3 comprises 17 residues. Germline V gives CDR1 LNHNV, CDR2 YYDKDF (reference sequence). V lost 0 bases to trimming and J lost 2 bases; unmatched junction nucleotides: 6. This CDR3 is CATSRDLAGQFTDTQYF. The CDR3 nucleotides read TGTGCCACCAGCAGAGATCTAGCGGGACAGTTCACAGATACGCAGTATTTT.

The chain combines TRBV10-3 with TRBJ2-5; 9 bases map to TRBD2. V lost 3 bases to trimming and J lost 5 bases; unmatched junction nucleotides: 10. CDR1 ENHRY and CDR2 SYGVKD come from the germline V gene. This CDR3 has 16 amino acids. CDR3 in DNA: TGTGCCATCAGTGATTTGGGCGGGGGGGCCGAGGAGACCCAGTACTTC. Protein product: CAISDLGGGAEETQYF.

This chain joins TRBV6-5 and TRBJ2-7, with TRBD1 matching 8 bases. CDR3 size: 14 residues. Trimming at V came to 2 bases and at J to 2 bases, leaving 2 bases not matched to a gene. The germline CDR1 and CDR2 sequences are MNHEY and SVGAGI. CDR3 residues: CASSYGRGPYEQYF. DNA for the CDR3: TGTGCCAGCAGTTACGGCAGGGGGCCCTACGAGCAGTACTTC.

The chain carries TRBV18 and TRBJ2-5; 8 positions agree with TRBD2. Trimming cost V 4 bases and J 2 bases; bases outside gene matches: 0. The CDR3 length is 13 residues. Germline-derived CDR1 and CDR2 are KGHSH and LQKENI. This CDR3 is CASSRGGQETQYF. CDR3 bases: TGTGCCAGCTCACGCGGGGGGCAAGAGACCCAGTACTTC.

The gene calls are TRBV28 and TRBJ1-2; D unclear. V lost 5 bases, J lost 3 bases, and 13 bases lay in between. Germline values: CDR1 MDHEN, CDR2 SYDVKM. The CDR3 has 14 residues. The CDR3 sequence is CASSPPQADYGYTF. The CDR3 nucleotides read TGTGCCAGCAGTCCCCCTCAGGCAGACTATGGCTACACCTTC.

This chain connects TRBV18 to TRBJ2-6; D not resolved. Germline V CDR1 and CDR2: KGHSH, LQKENI. Trimming shortened V by 3 bases and J by 2 bases, and 17 bases separated the two germline ends. The CDR3 spans 18 residues. The CDR3 reads CASSPLGPRQTGANVLTF. The CDR3 coding sequence is TGTGCCAGCTCACCGCTCGGGCCACGGCAGACTGGGGCCAACGTCCTGACTTTC.

This chain links TRBV7-9 with TRBJ2-7; D unresolved. V lost 1 base to trimming and J lost 2 bases, with 12 bases between them. This CDR3 has 15 residues. Per the germline V gene, CDR1 is SEHNR and CDR2 is FQNEAQ (reference sequence). The CDR3 region is CASSLGMGFTYEQYF. CDR3 nucleotides: TGTGCCAGCAGCTTAGGCATGGGGTTTACCTACGAGCAGTACTTC.

The chain links TRBV2 to TRBJ1-3, with 7 bases fitting TRBD1. V shed 5 bases, J shed 3 bases, and the junction held 4 bases outside the gene matches. Germline CDR1 and CDR2: SNHLY and FYNNEI. The CDR3 spans 14 residues. The CDR3 region is CASSLGTVGNTIYF. The CDR3, as DNA: TGTGCCAGCAGTCTCGGGACAGTTGGAAACACCATATATTTT.

In regard to this clone: Other DNA sequences in this specimen translate into the identical CDR3. The chain carries TRBV28 and TRBJ2-7; no clear D. The germline gives CDR1 MDHEN, CDR2 SYDVKM. There are 12 residues in the CDR3. The V end lost 3 bases, the J end lost 4 bases, and 7 bases lay between the germline ends. CDR3 sequence (DNA): TGTGCCAGCAGTTTCCAAAATTACGAGCAGTACTTC. Encoded protein: CASSFQNYEQYF.

The CDR3 DNA sequence: TGTGCCTGGAGTGTGGAGACCCAGTACTTC. Encoded protein: CAWSVETQYF. The chain joins TRBV30 to TRBJ2-5; no definite D call. CDR1 is GTSNPN and CDR2 is SVGIG in the germline V gene (reference sequence). CDR3 length: 10 amino acids. V was pared by 0 bases and J by 5 bases, with 1 base between.

The chain joins TRBV7-2 to TRBJ2-3; D ambiguous. The CDR3 loop spans 14 amino acids. V lost 2 bases and J 2 bases, leaving 8 bases between the germline ends. Germline CDR1 is SGHTA and CDR2 is FQGNSA. The CDR3 sequence: CASSLRRLTDTQYF. The DNA for the CDR3 is TGTGCCAGCAGCTTAAGAAGGCTCACAGATACGCAGTATTTT. Combining the CDR3 with reference TRBV7-2 and TRBJ2-3 gives the whole variable domain GAGVSQSPSNKVTEKGKDVELRCDPISGHTALYWYRQSLGQGLEFLIYFQGNSAPDKSGLPSDRFSAERTGGSVSTLTIQRTQQEDSAVYLCASSLRRLTDTQYFGPGTRLTVL.

The genes are TRBV6-1 and TRBJ2-3; D might be TRBD1 (5 bases). The germline V gene has CDR1 MNHNS and CDR2 SASEGT. This CDR3 is built from 13 residues. V gave up 6 bases and J gave up 9 bases, with 16 bases separating them. CDR3 in amino acids: CASRVTAPGTQYF. DNA for the CDR3: TGTGCCAGCAGGGTGACGGCCCCAGGGACGCAGTATTTT.